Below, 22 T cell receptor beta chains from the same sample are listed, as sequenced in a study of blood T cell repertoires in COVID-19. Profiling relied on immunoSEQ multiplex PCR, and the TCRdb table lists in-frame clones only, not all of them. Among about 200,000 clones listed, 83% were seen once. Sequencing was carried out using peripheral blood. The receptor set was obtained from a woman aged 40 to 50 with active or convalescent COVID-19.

DNA for the CDR3: TGTGCCAGCAGTGATCCGGGACAGGGTATGGGCAATCAGCCCCAGCATTTT. This codes for CASSDPGQGMGNQPQHF. This chain uses TRBV2 with TRBJ1-5; 9 bases line up with TRBD1. The CDR3 is 17 amino acids. Germline V lookup: CDR1 SNHLY, CDR2 FYNNEI. Unmatched junction bases numbered 8, after V lost 3 bases and J lost 2 bases. Looking up the rest from reference TRBV2 and TRBJ1-5 gives the full variable domain: EPEVTQTPSHQVTQMGQEVILRCVPISNHLYFYWYRQILGQKVEFLVSFYNNEISEKSEIFDDQFSVERPDGSNFTLKIRSTKLEDSAMYFCASSDPGQGMGNQPQHFGDGTRLSIL.

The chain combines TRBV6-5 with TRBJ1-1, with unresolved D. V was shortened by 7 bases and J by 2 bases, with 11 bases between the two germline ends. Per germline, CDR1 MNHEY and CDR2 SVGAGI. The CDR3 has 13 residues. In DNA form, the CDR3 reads TGTGCCAGCAATGGACTCCTCAACACTGAAGCTTTCTTT. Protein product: CASNGLLNTEAFF.

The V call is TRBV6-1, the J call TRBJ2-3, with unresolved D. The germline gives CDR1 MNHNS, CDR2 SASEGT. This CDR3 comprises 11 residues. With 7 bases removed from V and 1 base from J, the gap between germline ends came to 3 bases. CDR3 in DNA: TGTGCCAGCACGGGCACAGATACGCAGTATTTT. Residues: CASTGTDTQYF.

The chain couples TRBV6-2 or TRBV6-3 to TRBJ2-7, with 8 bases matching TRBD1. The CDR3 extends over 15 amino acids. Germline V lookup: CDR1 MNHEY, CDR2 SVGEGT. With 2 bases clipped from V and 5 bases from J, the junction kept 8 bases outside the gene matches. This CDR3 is CASSYGQGANNEQYF. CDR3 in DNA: TGTGCCAGCAGTTACGGCCAGGGGGCTAACAACGAGCAGTACTTC.

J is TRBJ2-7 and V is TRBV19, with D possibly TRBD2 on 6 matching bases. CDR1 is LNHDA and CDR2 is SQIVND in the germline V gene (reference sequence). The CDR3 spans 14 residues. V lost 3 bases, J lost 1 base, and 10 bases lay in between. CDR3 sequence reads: CASSIFAGSYEQYF. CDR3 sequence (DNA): TGTGCCAGTAGTATTTTCGCGGGGTCCTACGAGCAGTACTTC.

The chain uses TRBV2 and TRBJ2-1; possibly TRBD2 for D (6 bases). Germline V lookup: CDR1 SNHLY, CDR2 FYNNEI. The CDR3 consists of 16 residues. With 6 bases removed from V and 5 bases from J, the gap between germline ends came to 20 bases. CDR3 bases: TGTGCCAGCAGAGGGCCCTTGGCGGGGCAAAACAATGAGCAGTTCTTC. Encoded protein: CASRGPLAGQNNEQFF.

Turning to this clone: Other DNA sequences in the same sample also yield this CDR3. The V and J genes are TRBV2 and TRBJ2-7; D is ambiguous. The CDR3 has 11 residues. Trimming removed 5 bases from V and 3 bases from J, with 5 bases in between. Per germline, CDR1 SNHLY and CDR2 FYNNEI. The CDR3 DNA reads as TGTGCCAGCAGTCAAATCTACGAGCAGTACTTC. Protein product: CASSQIYEQYF. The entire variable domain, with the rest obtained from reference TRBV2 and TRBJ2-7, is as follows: EPEVTQTPSHQVTQMGQEVILRCVPISNHLYFYWYRQILGQKVEFLVSFYNNEISEKSEIFDDQFSVERPDGSNFTLKIRSTKLEDSAMYFCASSQIYEQYFGPGTRLTVT.

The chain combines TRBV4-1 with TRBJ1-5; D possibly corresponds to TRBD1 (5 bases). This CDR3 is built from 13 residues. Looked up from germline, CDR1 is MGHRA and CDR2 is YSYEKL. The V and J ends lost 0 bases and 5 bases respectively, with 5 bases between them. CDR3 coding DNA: TGCGCCAGCAGCCAAGAAGGGGATCAGCCCCAGCATTTT. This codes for CASSQEGDQPQHF.

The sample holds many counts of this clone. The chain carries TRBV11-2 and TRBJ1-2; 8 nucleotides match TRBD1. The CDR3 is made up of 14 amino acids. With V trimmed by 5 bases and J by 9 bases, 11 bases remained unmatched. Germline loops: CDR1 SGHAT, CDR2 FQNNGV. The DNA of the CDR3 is TGTGCCAGCAGCACACTTAGACAGGGGTGGAGCTACACCTTC. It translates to CASSTLRQGWSYTF.

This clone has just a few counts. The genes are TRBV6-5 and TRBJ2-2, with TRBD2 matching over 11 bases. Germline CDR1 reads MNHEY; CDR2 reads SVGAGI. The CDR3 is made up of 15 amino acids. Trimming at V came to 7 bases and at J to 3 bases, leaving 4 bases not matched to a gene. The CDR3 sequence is CASTAGLADTGELFF. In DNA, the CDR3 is TGTGCCAGCACGGCGGGACTAGCGGACACCGGGGAGCTGTTTTTT.

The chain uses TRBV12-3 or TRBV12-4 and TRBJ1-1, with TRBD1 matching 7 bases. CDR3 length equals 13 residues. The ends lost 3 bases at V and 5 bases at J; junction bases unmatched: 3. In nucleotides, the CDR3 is TGTGCCAGCAGTTTCAGGGGGAGTACTGAAGCTTTCTTT. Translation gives CASSFRGSTEAFF.

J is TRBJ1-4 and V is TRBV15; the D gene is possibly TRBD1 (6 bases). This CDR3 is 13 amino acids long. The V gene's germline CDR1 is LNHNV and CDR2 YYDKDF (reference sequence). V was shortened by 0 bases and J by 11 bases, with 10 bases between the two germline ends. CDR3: CATSRDTGMKLFF. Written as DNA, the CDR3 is TGTGCCACCAGCAGAGATACAGGGATGAAACTGTTTTTT.

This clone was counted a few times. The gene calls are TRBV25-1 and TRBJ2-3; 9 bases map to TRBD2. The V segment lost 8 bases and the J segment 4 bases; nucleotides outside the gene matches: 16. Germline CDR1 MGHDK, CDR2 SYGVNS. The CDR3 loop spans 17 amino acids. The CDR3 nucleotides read TGTGCCAGCGGATCTAGCGGGGTTAAACAACGTGCAGATACGCAGTATTTT. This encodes CASGSSGVKQRADTQYF. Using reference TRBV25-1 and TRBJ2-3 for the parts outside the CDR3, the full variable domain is EADIYQTPRYLVIGTGKKITLECSQTMGHDKMYWYQQDPGMELHLIHYSYGVNSTEKGDLSSESTVSRIRTEHFPLTLESARPSHTSQYLCASGSSGVKQRADTQYFGPGTRLTVL.

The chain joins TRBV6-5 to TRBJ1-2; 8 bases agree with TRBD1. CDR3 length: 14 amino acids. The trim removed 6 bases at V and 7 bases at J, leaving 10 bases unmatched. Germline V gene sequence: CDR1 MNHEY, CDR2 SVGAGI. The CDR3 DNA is TGTGCCAGCAGAGTCGGACAGGGATTAAGTGGCTACACCTTC. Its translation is CASRVGQGLSGYTF.

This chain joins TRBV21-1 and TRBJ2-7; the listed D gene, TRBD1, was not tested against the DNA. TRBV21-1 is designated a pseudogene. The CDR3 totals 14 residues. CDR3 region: CASSKAIDTYEQYF. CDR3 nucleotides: TGTGCCAGCAGCAAAGCTATAGACACCTACGAGCAGTACTTC.

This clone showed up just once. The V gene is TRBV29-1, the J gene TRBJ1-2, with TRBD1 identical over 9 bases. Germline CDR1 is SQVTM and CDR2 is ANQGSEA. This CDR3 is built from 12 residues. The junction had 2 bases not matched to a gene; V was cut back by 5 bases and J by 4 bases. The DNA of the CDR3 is TGCAGCGTTTCGGGACAGGGCTATGGCTACACCTTC. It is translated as CSVSGQGYGYTF. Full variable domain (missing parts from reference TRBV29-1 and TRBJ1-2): SAVISQKPSRDICQRGTSLTIQCQVDSQVTMMFWYRQQPGQSLTLIATANQGSEATYESGFVIDKFPISRPNLTFSTLTVSNMSPEDSSIYLCSVSGQGYGYTFGSGTRLTVV.

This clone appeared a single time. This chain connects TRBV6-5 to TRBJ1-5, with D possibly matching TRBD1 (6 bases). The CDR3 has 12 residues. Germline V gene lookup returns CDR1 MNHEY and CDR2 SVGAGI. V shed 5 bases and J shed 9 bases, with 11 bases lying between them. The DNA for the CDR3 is TGTGCCAGCAGTCCGGGACACCGGCCCCAGCATTTT. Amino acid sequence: CASSPGHRPQHF.

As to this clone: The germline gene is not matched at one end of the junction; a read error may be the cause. In nucleotides, the CDR3 is TGTGCCTGGGATCCTGGGAGCGGTCTAGGGTTC. Translation gives CAWDPGSGLGF. The V gene is TRBV30, the J gene TRBJ2-7, with D perhaps matching TRBD2 (5 bases). The CDR3 is made up of 11 amino acids. Germline assignment: CDR1 GTSNPN and CDR2 SVGIG (reference sequence).

For the CDR3, the DNA is TGTGCCTGGATCTCGGACAGCACGTTCACTGAAGCTTTCTTT. Translation gives CAWISDSTFTEAFF. The chain couples TRBV30 to TRBJ1-1; maybe TRBD1 (6 bases). Trimming stripped 4 bases from V and 4 bases from J, with 16 bases between. Per germline, CDR1 GTSNPN and CDR2 SVGIG (reference sequence). This CDR3 comprises 14 residues. The entire variable domain, with the rest obtained from reference TRBV30 and TRBJ1-1, is as follows: SQTIHQWPATLVQPVGSPLSLECTVEGTSNPNLYWYRQAAGRGLQLLFYSVGIGQISSEVPQNLSASRPQDRQFILSSKKLLLSDSGFYLCAWISDSTFTEAFFGQGTRLTVV.

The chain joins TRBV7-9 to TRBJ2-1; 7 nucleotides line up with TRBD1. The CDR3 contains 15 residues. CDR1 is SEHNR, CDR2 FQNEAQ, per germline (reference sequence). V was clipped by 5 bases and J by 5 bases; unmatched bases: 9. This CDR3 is CASSLRQGLDNEQFF. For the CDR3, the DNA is TGTGCCAGCAGCCTCCGACAGGGCTTGGACAATGAGCAGTTCTTC. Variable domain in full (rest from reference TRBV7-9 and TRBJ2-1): DTGVSQNPRHKITKRGQNVTFRCDPISEHNRLYWYRQTLGQGPEFLTYFQNEAQLEKSRLLSDRFSAERPKGSFSTLEIQRTEQGDSAMYLCASSLRQGLDNEQFFGPGTRLTVL.

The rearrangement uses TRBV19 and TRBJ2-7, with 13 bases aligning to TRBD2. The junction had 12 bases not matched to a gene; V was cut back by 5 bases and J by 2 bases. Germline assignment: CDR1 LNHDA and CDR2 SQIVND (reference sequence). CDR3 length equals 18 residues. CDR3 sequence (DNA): TGTGCCAGTAGTTCTGTAACTAGCGGGAGGGCCGTTACCTACGAGCAGTACTTC. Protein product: CASSSVTSGRAVTYEQYF.

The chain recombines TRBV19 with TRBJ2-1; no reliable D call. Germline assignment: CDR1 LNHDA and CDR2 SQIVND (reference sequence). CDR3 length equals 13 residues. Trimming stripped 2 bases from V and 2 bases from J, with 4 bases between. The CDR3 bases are TGTGCCAGTAGTATAACAGCCTACAATGAGCAGTTCTTC. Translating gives CASSITAYNEQFF.